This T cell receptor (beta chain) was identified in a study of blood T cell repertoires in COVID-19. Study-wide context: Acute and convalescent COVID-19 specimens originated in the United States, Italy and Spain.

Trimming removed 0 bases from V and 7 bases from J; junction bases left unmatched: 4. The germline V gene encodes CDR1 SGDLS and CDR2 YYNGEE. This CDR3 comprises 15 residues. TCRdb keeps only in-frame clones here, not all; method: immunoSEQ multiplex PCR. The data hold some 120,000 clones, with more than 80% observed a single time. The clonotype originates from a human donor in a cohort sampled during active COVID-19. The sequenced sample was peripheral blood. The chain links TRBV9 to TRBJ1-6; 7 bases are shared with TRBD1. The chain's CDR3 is CASSVEDRRNSPLHF. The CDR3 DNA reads TGTGCCAGCAGCGTAGAGGACAGGAGGAATTCACCCCTCCACTTT.